This T cell receptor (beta chain) was captured by sequencing in a study of blood T cell repertoires in COVID-19. Study in general: Sites across the United States, Italy and Spain contributed samples from acute and convalescent COVID-19. T cells, B-cell-depleted T cells, or PBMCs supplied cDNA or gDNA.

CDR1 and CDR2 (germline): MNHEY, SMNVEV (reference sequence). CDR3 length: 17 amino acids. V lost 2 bases, J lost 0 bases, and 16 bases lay in between. In the 2 weeks before study entry, exposed participants met a COVID-19 case, which was PCR-confirmed or clinician-diagnosed. The method was immunoSEQ multiplex PCR; TCRdb's version includes in-frame clones alone and lacks a portion of them. The sample includes over 200,000 clones, 88% of them seen just once. This TCR derives from a woman aged 25 to 39 who had been exposed to COVID-19. Sequenced material: PBMCs or T cells enriched from blood (not recorded which). The chain uses TRBV27 and TRBJ1-1; perhaps TRBD1 as D (5 bases). The CDR3 DNA follows: TGTGCCAGCAGTTTACGGGGGGGGATCGACATGAACACTGAAGCTTTCTTT. Its translation: CASSLRGGIDMNTEAFF.